This T cell receptor beta chain was profiled in a study of CD8+ T cells in alopecia areata. In regard to this clone: Its antigen is currently unknown.

The germline V gene encodes CDR1 SEHNR and CDR2 FQNEAQ (reference sequence). The CDR3 totals 14 residues. V dropped 3 bases and J dropped 3 bases, with 11 bases sitting between them. cDNA prepared by RNA extraction and subsequent reverse transcription served as the template for sequencing. Method: immunoSEQ multiplex PCR; TCRdb's copy keeps in-frame clones and lacks some. The sample consists of 100,000 to 150,000 clones, approximately 53% of them appearing once. The study team obtained lesional scalp punch biopsies and peripheral blood from alopecia areata patients. Whole-study results and caveats: An increase in clonality over normal scalp was evident in lesional scalp, especially alopecia totalis/universalis.

The sequencing used CD4+ T cells sorted from blood, collected at week 0. The chain links TRBV7-9 to TRBJ1-1; D might be TRBD1 (5 bases). The clonotype was recovered from a human donor with alopecia areata. The CDR3 DNA reads as TGTGCCAGCAGCTTGGGACTAGCCGACACTGAAGCTTTCTTT. This encodes CASSLGLADTEAFF.